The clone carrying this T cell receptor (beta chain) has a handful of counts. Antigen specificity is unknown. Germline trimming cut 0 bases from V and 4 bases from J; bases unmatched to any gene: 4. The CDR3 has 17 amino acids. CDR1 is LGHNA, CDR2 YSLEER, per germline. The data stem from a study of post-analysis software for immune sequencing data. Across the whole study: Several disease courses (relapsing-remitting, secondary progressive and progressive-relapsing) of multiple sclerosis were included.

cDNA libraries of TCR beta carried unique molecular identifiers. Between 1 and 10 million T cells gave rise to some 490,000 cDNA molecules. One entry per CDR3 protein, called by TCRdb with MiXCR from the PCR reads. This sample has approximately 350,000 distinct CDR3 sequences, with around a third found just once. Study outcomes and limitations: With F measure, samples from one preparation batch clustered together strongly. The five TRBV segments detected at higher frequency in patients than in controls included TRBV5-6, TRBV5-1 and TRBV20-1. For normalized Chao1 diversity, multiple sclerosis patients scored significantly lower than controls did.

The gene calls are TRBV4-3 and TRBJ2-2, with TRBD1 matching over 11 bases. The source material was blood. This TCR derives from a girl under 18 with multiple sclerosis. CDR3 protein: CASSQDGQGAGTGELFF. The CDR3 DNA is TGCGCCAGCAGCCAAGATGGACAGGGGGCGGGCACCGGGGAGCTGTTTTTT.